The T cell receptor (beta chain) under discussion was sequenced for a study of cytomegalovirus exposure and HLA in healthy donors. Of note for this clone: Its antigen is still unknown.

The PCR employed 60 Vbeta primers together with 13 Jbeta primers. TCRdb keeps only in-frame clones here, not all; method: immunoSEQ multiplex PCR. Here the sample spans about 120,000 clones, about 80% being singletons. The study's findings and limits: The number of N-insertions in an Asian-associated ancestry cluster was reportedly below the roughly 660-donor mean in a later analysis.

V trimming: 5 bases; J trimming: 15 bases; junction bases outside the gene matches: 8. Looked up from germline, CDR1 is SGHTA and CDR2 is FQGTGA. The length of the CDR3 is 12 residues. The receptor was derived from a woman aged 50 to 60 in good health and CMV-seropositive. The rearrangement links TRBV7-3 to TRBJ2-1, with TRBD1 matching 9 bases. Specimen: PBMCs. CDR3 in amino acids: CASSLTGGLRFF. The CDR3 coding sequence is TGTGCCAGCAGCCTCACAGGGGGCCTACGGTTCTTC.